The subject of this entry is one T cell receptor beta chain. Antigen specificity is unknown. For the second PCR, which ran for roughly 7 to 11 cycles, a sample-barcoded 5' primer and a J-beta primer mix were used. TCRdb redid the calling of the 5' RACE reads with MiXCR, one entry per CDR3 protein. The sample consists of more than 650,000 distinct CDR3 sequences, around a fifth of them appearing once. The data derive from a study of blood T cells in healthy people across ages. Study-level points and caveats: TCR beta diversity correlated strongly with naive T cell percentage. A roughly linear fall in TCR beta diversity per million T cells was seen with increasing age. No conclusive comparison of naive versus antigen-experienced cells was possible with unsorted PBMCs.

Germline CDR1 MNHEY, CDR2 SMNVEV (reference sequence). The germline V and J ends were trimmed by 6 bases and 7 bases, with 9 bases remaining between them. This CDR3 region has 11 residues. Sequencing input: blood. The TCR comes from a man aged 70 or older in good health. The chain recombines TRBV27 with TRBJ1-1; D uncertain. CDR3 region: CASRPTSEAFF. The CDR3 bases are TGTGCCAGCAGACCAACAAGTGAAGCTTTCTTT.